This T cell receptor (beta chain) was identified during a study of shared clonotypes between healthy human individuals. The CDR3 runs to 16 residues. The V segment lost 6 bases and the J segment 2 bases; nucleotides outside the gene matches: 9. Germline V gene data show CDR1 as KGHSH and CDR2 as LQKENI. Positively selected for CCR7, the CD45RO-negative cells used as naive CD8 cells excluded terminally differentiated effector memory CD45RA+ cells. Sequencing used immunoSEQ multiplex PCR; TCRdb keeps in-frame clones, though not all of them. The data contain around 600,000 clones, approximately 95% of them singletons.

The clonotype was recovered from a woman in her 30s in good health. The chain carries TRBV18 and TRBJ1-2; the match to TRBD1 covers 10 bases. The sequencing input was naive CD8+ T cells sorted from blood. In nucleotides, the CDR3 is TGTGCCAGCTCCTCCGCTGGACAGGGGGTGAACTATGGCTACACCTTC. It specifies CASSSAGQGVNYGYTF.